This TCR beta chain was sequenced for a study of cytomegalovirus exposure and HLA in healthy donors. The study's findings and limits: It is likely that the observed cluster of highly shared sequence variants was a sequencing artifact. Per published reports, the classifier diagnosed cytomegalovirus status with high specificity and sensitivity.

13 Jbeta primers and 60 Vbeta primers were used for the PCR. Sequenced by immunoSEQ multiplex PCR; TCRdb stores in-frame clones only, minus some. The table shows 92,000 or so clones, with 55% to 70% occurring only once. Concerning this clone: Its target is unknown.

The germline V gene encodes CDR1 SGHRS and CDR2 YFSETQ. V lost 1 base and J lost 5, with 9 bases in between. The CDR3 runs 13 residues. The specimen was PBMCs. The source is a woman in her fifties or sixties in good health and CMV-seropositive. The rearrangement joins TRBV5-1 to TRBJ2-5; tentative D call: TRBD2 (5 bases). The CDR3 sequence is CASSLYLAETQYF. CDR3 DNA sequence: TGCGCCAGCAGCTTGTACCTAGCCGAGACCCAGTACTTC. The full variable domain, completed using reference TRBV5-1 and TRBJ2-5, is KAGVTQTPRYLIKTRGQQVTLSCSPISGHRSVSWYQQTPGQGLQFLFEYFSETQRNKGNFPGRFSGRQFSNSRSEMNVSTLELGDSALYLCASSLYLAETQYFGPGTRLLVL.